This paragraph reports one T cell receptor (beta chain). No antigen is known for it. V gave up 3 bases and J gave up 5 bases, with 10 bases separating them. CDR3 size: 13 residues. Donors were nominally healthy when sampled, though unrecorded immune exposures were likely. The data derive from a study of cytomegalovirus exposure and HLA in healthy donors. Study-wide context: Caucasian-associated ancestry cluster membership applied to under 85% of nearly 400 genotyped donors. Study results and limitations: A link between a missense DCLRE1C variant and TCR beta V- and J-gene trimming emerged from a later analysis. The authors enumerated around 150 TCR beta chains as linked to cytomegalovirus.

The PCR was carried out with 60 Vbeta primers and 13 Jbeta primers. TCRdb keeps only in-frame clones here, not all; method: immunoSEQ multiplex PCR. The sample lists 120,000 to 150,000 clones; 72% were seen once. Sequencing was performed on PBMCs. This receptor was identified in a man aged 40-55 years in good health and CMV-seronegative. This chain joins TRBV23-1 and TRBJ2-5; a possible D gene is TRBD2 (5 bases). TRBV23-1 is known as an ORF, though its function is uncertain. The CDR3 sequence is CASSQSSEETQYF. As DNA, the CDR3 is TGCGCCAGCAGTCAGAGTAGCGAGGAGACCCAGTACTTC.